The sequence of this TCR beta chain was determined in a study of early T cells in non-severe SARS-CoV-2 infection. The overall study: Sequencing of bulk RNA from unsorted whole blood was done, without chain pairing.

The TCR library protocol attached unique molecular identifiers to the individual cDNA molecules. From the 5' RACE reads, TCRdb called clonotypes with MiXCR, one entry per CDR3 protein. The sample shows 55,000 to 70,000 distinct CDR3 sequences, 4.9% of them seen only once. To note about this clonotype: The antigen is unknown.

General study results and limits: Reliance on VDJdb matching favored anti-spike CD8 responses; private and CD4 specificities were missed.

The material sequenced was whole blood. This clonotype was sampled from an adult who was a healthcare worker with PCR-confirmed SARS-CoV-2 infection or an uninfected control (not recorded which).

The DNA for the CDR3 is TGTGCCAGCAGTGATATACGGGATCAAGAGACCCAGTACTTC. This codes for CASSDIRDQETQYF. The rearrangement uses TRBV6-1 and TRBJ2-5; D may be TRBD2 (5 bases). Trimming stripped 3 bases from V and 2 bases from J, with 10 bases between. Germline V CDR1 and CDR2: MNHNS, SASEGT. CDR3 length: 14 amino acids.